A single sample is the source of the 5 T cell receptor beta chains below, sequenced in a study of T cell responses to AZD1222 COVID-19 vaccine. TCRdb's table, derived via immunoSEQ multiplex PCR, lists solely in-frame clones and lacks some. The sample has 200,000 to 250,000 clones, 85% to 95% seen once. This sample comprised peripheral blood, obtained on day 0 of MenACWY control vaccination. Every receptor here comes from an adult in good health.

This chain connects TRBV6-5 to TRBJ1-3, with D maybe TRBD1 (5 bases). Germline CDR1 MNHEY, CDR2 SVGAGI. Trimming removed 6 bases from V and 8 bases from J, with 8 bases in between. The CDR3 is 11 residues long. CDR3 region: CASREGYTIYF. Written as DNA, the CDR3 is TGTGCCAGCAGGGAGGGGTACACCATATATTTT.

The chain recombines TRBV6-5 with TRBJ1-2, with unresolved D. The CDR3 has 11 residues. The V end lost 8 bases, the J end lost 2 bases, and 6 bases lay between the germline ends. Germline assignment: CDR1 MNHEY and CDR2 SVGAGI. CDR3 loop: CASFGNYGYTF. CDR3 nucleotide sequence: TGTGCCAGCTTCGGGAACTATGGCTACACCTTC.

This rearrangement joins TRBV2 to TRBJ1-4; tentatively, D is TRBD1 (5 bases). V was cut by 3 bases and J by 3 bases, with 14 bases left in between. There are 16 residues in the CDR3. The V gene's germline CDR1 is SNHLY and CDR2 FYNNEI. CDR3 nucleotides: TGTGCCAGCAGTGACCCTAGAATGGGGGCTAATGAAAAACTGTTTTTT. Translating it yields CASSDPRMGANEKLFF.

The chain is built from TRBV6-5 and TRBJ1-2; D is unclear. The CDR3 has 13 residues. The germline V gene has CDR1 MNHEY and CDR2 SVGAGI. The V end was cut by 7 bases, the J end by 1 base, with 10 bases between. CDR3 sequence: CASTGGSNYGYTF. For the CDR3, the DNA is TGTGCCAGCACGGGAGGGAGTAACTATGGCTACACCTTC.

V gene TRBV5-1 combines with J gene TRBJ1-3; 8 bases agree with TRBD1. Germline V CDR1 and CDR2: SGHRS, YFSETQ. V lost 2 bases and J lost 1; bases outside the gene matches: 5. The CDR3 is 16 residues long. The CDR3 loop is CASSLTTGASGNTIYF. The CDR3 coding sequence is TGCGCCAGCAGCTTAACGACAGGGGCGTCTGGAAACACCATATATTTT.